The following is a T cell receptor beta chain sequence with its context. Authors' analysis steps: Using reference gene primer amplification, nucleated cell counts were estimated. Profiling relied on immunoSEQ multiplex PCR, and the TCRdb table lists in-frame clones only, not all of them. That table furnishes V, J and clone size, whereas the DNA furnished D and trimming. The sample lists some 370,000 clones, nearly 90% occurring once. The data originate from a study of blood T cell repertoires in COVID-19. Study details: Whether acute or convalescent, the COVID-19 samples came from the United States, Italy and Spain.

This CDR3 has 15 amino acids. In germline, CDR1 is MNHEY, CDR2 SMNVEV (reference sequence). Trimming pared 7 bases from V and 2 bases from J, leaving 15 bases between. This receptor was taken from a man aged 18 to 29 with active or convalescent COVID-19. Sequenced sample: peripheral blood. J is TRBJ2-1 and V is TRBV27; tentative D call: TRBD2 (6 bases). DNA of the CDR3: TGTGCCAGCAACACCGGGGGAGGAGCCTACAATGAGCAGTTCTTC. Its translation is CASNTGGGAYNEQFF.